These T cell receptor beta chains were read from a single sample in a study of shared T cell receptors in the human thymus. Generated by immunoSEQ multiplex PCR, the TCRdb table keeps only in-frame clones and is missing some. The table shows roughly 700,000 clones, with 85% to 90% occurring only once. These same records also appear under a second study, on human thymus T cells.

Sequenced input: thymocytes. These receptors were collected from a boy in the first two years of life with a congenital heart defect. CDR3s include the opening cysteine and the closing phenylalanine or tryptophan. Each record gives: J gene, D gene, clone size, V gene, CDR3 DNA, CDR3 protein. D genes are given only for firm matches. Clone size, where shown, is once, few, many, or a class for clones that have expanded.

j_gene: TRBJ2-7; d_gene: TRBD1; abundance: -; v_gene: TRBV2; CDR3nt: TGTGCCAGCAGTCTGGGATTAAGAAACCAGGGGGCTTCGTACGAGCAGTACTTC; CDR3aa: CASSLGLRNQGASYEQYF
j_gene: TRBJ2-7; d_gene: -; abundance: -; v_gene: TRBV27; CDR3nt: TGTGCCAGCAGTTTTTCGCAGGCCTACGAGCAGTACTTC; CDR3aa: CASSFSQAYEQYF
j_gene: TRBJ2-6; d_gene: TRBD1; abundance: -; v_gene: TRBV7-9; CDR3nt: TGTGCCAGCAGCTTGACAGGGGATGGGGCCAACGTCCTGACTTTC; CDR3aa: CASSLTGDGANVLTF
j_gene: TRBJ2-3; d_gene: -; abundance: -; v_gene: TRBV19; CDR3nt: TGTGCCAGTAGTATCCCTCAGCGGCCTGTAGATACGCAGTATTTT; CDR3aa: CASSIPQRPVDTQYF
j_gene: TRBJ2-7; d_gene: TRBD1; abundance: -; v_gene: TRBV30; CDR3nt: TGTGCCTGGACCCCCCCCGGGACAGGGACCTCCTACGAGCAGTACTTC; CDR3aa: CAWTPPGTGTSYEQYF
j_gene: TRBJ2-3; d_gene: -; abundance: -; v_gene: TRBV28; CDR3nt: TGTGCCAGCAGTTTAGGTCTACTCACAGATACGCAGTATTTT; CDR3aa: CASSLGLLTDTQYF
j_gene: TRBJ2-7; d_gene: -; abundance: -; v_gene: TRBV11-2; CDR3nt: TGTGCCAGCAGTCAGGCAACCTCCTACGAGCAGTACTTC; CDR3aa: CASSQATSYEQYF
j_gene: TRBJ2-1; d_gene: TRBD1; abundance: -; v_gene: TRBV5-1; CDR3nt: TGCGCCAGCAGCTTGGCCCCCGGGACAGCTCCTCTCAATGAGCAGTTCTTC; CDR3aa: CASSLAPGTAPLNEQFF
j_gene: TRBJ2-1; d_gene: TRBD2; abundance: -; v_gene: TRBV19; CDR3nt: TGTGCCAGTAGTCAACCTGGGGTAGCGGGAGTTCATGAGCAGTTCTTC; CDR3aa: CASSQPGVAGVHEQFF
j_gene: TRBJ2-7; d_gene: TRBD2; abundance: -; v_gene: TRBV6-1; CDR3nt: TGTGCCAGCAGCCCCGCGGGGGGCCCCTATTACGAGCAGTACTTC; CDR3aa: CASSPAGGPYYEQYF
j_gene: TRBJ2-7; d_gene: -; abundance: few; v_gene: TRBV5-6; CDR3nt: TGTGCCAGCAGCGGAATGGCAGGGGACTACGAGCAGTACTTC; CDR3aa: CASSGMAGDYEQYF
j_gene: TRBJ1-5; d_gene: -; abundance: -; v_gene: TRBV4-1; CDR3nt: TGCGCCAGCAGCCATGGGAGGGATCAGCCCCAGCATTTT; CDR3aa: CASSHGRDQPQHF
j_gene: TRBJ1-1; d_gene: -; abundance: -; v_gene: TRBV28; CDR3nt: TGTGCCAGCAGCCCCCTAGGGAACACTGAAGCTTTCTTT; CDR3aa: CASSPLGNTEAFF
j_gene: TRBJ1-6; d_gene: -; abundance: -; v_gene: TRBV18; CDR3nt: TGTGCCAGCTCACCAACTAGTTTCTACACCCAGGGGAATTCACCCCTCCACTTT; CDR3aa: CASSPTSFYTQGNSPLHF
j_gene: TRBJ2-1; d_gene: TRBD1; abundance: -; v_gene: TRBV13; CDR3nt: TGTGCCAGCAGCACCTACAGGGGGAGCTCCTACAATGAGCAGTTCTTC; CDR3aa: CASSTYRGSSYNEQFF
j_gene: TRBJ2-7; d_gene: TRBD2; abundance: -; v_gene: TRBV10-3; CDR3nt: TGTGCCATCAGTGAGCCCAGGCGGGGGAACGAGCAGTACTTC; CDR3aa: CAISEPRRGNEQYF
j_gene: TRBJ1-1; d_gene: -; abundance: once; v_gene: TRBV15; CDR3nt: TGTGCCACCAGCAGAGGTGCGGGGTTGAACACTGAAGCTTTCTTT; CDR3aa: CATSRGAGLNTEAFF
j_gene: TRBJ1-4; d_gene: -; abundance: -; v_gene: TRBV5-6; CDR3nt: TGTGCCAGCAGCTTGTGTCCGGGGGCAACTAATGAAAAACTGTTTTTT; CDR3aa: CASSLCPGATNEKLFF
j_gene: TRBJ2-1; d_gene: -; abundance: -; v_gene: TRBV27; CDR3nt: TGTGCCAGCTGCCGGATTCGGGACACCAACTACTGGGATGAGCAGTTCTTC; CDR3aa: CASCRIRDTNYWDEQFF
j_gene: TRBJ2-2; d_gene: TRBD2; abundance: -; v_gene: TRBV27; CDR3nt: TGTGCCAGCAGCCGGACTAGCGGGAGCCGCGGGGAGCTGTTTTTT; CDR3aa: CASSRTSGSRGELFF
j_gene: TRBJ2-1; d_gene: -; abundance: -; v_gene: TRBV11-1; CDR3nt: TGTGCCAGCAGCTTGGGGGGATTCGGCTACAATGAGCAGTTCTTC; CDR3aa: CASSLGGFGYNEQFF
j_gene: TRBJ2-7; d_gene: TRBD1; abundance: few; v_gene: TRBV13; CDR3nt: TGTGCCAGCAGCCCCCGGGACAGGGGTTCCTACGAGCAGTACTTC; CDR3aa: CASSPRDRGSYEQYF
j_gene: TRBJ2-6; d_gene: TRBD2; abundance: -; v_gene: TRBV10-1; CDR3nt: TGCGCCAGCAGTGCCCCGGGGAGCGGGAGTCCCGGGGCCAACGTCCTGACTTTC; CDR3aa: CASSAPGSGSPGANVLTF
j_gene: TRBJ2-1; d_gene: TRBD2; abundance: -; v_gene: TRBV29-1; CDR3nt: TGCAGCGACGGACTAGCGGGAATGTTCCCCTACAATGAGCAGTTCTTC; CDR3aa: CSDGLAGMFPYNEQFF
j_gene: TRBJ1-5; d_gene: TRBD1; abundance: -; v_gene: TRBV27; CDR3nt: TGTGCCAGCAGTTTAAGCCCGGGACAGGATTCGGGGCAGCCCCAGCATTTT; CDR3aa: CASSLSPGQDSGQPQHF
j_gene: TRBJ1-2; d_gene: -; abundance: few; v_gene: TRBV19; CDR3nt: TGTGCCAGTAGATTAACCTCGGTTAACTATGGCTACACCTTC; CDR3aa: CASRLTSVNYGYTF
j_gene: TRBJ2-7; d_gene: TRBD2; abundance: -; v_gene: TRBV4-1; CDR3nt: TGCGCCAGCAGCCAAGATGGGCCCCCCACGGCGGGGGCCTACGAGCAGTACTTC; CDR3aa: CASSQDGPPTAGAYEQYF
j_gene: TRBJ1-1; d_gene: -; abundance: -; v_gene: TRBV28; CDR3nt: TGTGCCAGCAGCCTGAGACGGACTTCCATGAACACTGAAGCTTTCTTT; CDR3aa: CASSLRRTSMNTEAFF
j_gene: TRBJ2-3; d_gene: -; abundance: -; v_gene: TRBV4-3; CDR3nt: TGCGCCAGCAGCCAAGACCCAGAACAGGGAATCTACACAGATACGCAGTATTTT; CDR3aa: CASSQDPEQGIYTDTQYF
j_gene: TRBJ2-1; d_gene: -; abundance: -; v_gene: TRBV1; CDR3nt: TGCACCAGCAGCCCTTCTAGCGGGATACGAGCGAATGAGCAGTTCTTC; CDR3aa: CTSSPSSGIRANEQFF
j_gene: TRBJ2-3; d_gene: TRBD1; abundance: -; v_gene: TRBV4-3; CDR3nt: TGCGCCAGCAGCCAAGGGACAGGGTCACACACAGATACGCAGTATTTT; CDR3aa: CASSQGTGSHTDTQYF
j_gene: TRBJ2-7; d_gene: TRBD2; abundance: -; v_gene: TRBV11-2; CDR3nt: TGTGCCAGCAGCGCGGGGGGAGCGGGGAGGAGCTCCTACGAGCAGTACTTC; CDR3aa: CASSAGGAGRSSYEQYF
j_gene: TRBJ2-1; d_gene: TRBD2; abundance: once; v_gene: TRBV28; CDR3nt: TGTGCCAGCAGGTTCTTAGCGGGAGAATTAAAGTACAATGAGCAGTTCTTC; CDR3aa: CASRFLAGELKYNEQFF
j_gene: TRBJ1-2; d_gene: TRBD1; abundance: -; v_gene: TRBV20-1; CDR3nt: TGCAGTGCTACAGGGGGGCGTGGCTACACCTTC; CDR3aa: CSATGGRGYTF
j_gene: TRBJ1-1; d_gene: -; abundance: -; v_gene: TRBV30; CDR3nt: TGTGCCTGGAGTGTGAGGCGACCGTCACGAGAAGCTTTCTTT; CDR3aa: CAWSVRRPSREAFF
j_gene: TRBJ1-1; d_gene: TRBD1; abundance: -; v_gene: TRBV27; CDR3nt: TGTGCCAGCAAAAAACAGGGGGACGACACTGAAGCTTTCTTT; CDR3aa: CASKKQGDDTEAFF
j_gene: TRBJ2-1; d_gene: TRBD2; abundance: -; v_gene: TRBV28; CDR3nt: TGTGCCAGCAGCTTGGGGGATGCGGGAGTACGGAATGAGCAGTTCTTC; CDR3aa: CASSLGDAGVRNEQFF
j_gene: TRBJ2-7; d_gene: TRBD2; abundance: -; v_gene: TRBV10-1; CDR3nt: TGCGCCAGCAGTCTAGCGGGGGACTCCTACGAGCAGTACTTC; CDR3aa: CASSLAGDSYEQYF
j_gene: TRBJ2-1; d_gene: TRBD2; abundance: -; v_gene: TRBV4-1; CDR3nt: TGCGCCAGCAGCTCTCGGGGGGGGGAGCGGGAAGGGAATGAGCAGTTCTTC; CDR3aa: CASSSRGGEREGNEQFF
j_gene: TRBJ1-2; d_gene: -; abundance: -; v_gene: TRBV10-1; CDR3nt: TGCGCCAGCAGTGAGTCGCCTCAGGGTGAAAAAGGCTACACCTTC; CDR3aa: CASSESPQGEKGYTF
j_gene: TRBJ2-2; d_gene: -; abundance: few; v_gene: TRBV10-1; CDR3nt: TGCGCCAGCAGAGGGACACCCATCGGGGAGCTGTTTTTT; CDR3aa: CASRGTPIGELFF
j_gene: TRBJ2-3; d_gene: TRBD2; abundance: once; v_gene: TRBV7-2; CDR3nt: TGTGCCAGCAGCTATACGACTAGCGGGAGGGGCACAGATACGCAGTATTTT; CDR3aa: CASSYTTSGRGTDTQYF
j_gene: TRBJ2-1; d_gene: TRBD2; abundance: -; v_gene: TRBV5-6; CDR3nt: TGTGCCAGCAGTTCAACTAGCGGGATTTACAATGAGCAGTTCTTC; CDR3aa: CASSSTSGIYNEQFF
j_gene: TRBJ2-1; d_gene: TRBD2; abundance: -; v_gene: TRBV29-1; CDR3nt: TGCAGCATTGCGGGACTAGGTTACAATGAGCAGTTCTTC; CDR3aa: CSIAGLGYNEQFF
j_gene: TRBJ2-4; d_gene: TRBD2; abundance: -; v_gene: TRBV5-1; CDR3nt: TGCGCCAGCAGCTGGGGGACTAGCGGGAGGGGTCGAAACATTCAGTACTTC; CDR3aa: CASSWGTSGRGRNIQYF
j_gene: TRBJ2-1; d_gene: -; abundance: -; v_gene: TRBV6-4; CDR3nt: TGTGCCAGCAGTGACATAAAGAGGGATGAGCAGTTCTTC; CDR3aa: CASSDIKRDEQFF
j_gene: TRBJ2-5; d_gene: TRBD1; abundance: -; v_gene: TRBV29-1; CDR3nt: TGCAGCGTGCTAAGGACAGGGAGCAAGAAGACCCAGTACTTC; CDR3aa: CSVLRTGSKKTQYF
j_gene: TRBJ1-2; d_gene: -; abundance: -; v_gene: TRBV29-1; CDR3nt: TGCAGCGTTGAAGATCCGGGGGGACCCCTCTATGGCTACACCTTC; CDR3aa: CSVEDPGGPLYGYTF
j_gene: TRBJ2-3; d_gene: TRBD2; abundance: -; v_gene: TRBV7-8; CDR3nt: TGTGCCAGCAGCTTGACTAGCGGGAGTTTTGATACGCAGTATTTT; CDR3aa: CASSLTSGSFDTQYF